The 19 T cell receptor beta chains below all came from one sample that was sequenced in a study of T cells after yellow fever vaccination. TCRdb re-called the 5' RACE reads through MiXCR, storing one row per CDR3 protein. The sample yields more than 300,000 distinct CDR3 sequences, 3.5% to 5% seen once. The sample in question was PBMCs, obtained 15 days after the yellow fever booster vaccination. The source is a man between 18 and 35 years old who received the YFV17D yellow fever vaccine.

This clonotype was counted ten times or more. The CDR3 DNA reads as TGCGCCAGCAGCCAACAGCGGGGGAGCACAGATACGCAGTATTTT. This gives the protein CASSQQRGSTDTQYF. The chain has TRBV4-1 and TRBJ2-3; 8 bases match TRBD2. The trim removed 2 bases at V and 0 bases at J, leaving 1 base unmatched. This CDR3 spans 15 amino acids. Per the germline V gene, CDR1 is MGHRA and CDR2 is YSYEKL.

There are many counts of this clonotype. This chain uses TRBV2 with TRBJ2-4, with 9 bases identical to TRBD2. After removal of 8 bases from V and 8 bases from J, the junction contained 7 bases not matched to a gene. Germline CDR1 SNHLY, CDR2 FYNNEI. There are 13 residues in the CDR3. The CDR3: CASGIAGADIQYF. DNA of the CDR3: TGTGCCAGCGGAATAGCGGGGGCGGACATTCAGTACTTC.

This clonotype was seen repeatedly, ten times or more. This sequence joins TRBV6-2 or TRBV6-3 and TRBJ2-3; perhaps TRBD2 as D (6 bases). The ends were cut back, 6 bases at V and 0 bases at J, with 7 bases in the middle. The CDR3 extends over 13 amino acids. Germline lookup yields CDR1 MNHEY and CDR2 SVGEGT. CDR3: CASRGTSTDTQYF. DNA of the CDR3: TGTGCCAGCAGAGGGACTAGCACAGATACGCAGTATTTT.

This chain links TRBV12-3 or TRBV12-4 with TRBJ2-5, with D possibly being TRBD2 (5 bases). This CDR3 contains 15 residues. The V gene lost 4 bases and the J gene lost 1 base, with 13 bases spanning the gap. The CDR3 is CASSSQVGSQETQYF. In DNA form, the CDR3 reads TGTGCCAGCAGTTCCCAGGTGGGGAGCCAAGAGACCCAGTACTTC.

The rearrangement joins TRBV7-8 to TRBJ1-5, with unresolved D. Germline V CDR1 and CDR2: SGHVS, FQNEAQ. V lost 1 base and J lost 3, with 10 bases in between. This CDR3 contains 15 residues. CDR3 amino acids: CASSLGRLNNQPQHF. The CDR3 nucleotides read TGTGCCAGCAGCTTAGGTCGTCTTAACAATCAGCCCCAGCATTTT. Combining the CDR3 with reference TRBV7-8 and TRBJ1-5 gives the whole variable domain GAGVSQSPRYKVAKRGQDVALRCDPISGHVSLFWYQQALGQGPEFLTYFQNEAQLDKSGLPSDRFFAERPEGSVSTLKIQRTQQEDSAVYLCASSLGRLNNQPQHFGDGTRLSIL.

The chain joins TRBV28 to TRBJ2-5; the D gene is possibly TRBD2 (7 bases). CDR1 MDHEN and CDR2 SYDVKM come from the germline V gene. The CDR3 has 16 residues. Trimming removed 3 bases from V and 5 bases from J, with 19 bases in between. CDR3 residues: CASSLLLAGAEETQYF. Here the CDR3 DNA reads TGTGCCAGCAGTTTGCTACTCGCGGGGGCGGAGGAGACCCAGTACTTC.

There are many counts of this clonotype. The chain combines TRBV6-2 or TRBV6-3 with TRBJ2-2; D gene uncertain. Looked up from germline, CDR1 is MNHEY and CDR2 is SVGEGT. The germline V and J ends were trimmed by 6 bases and 4 bases, with 12 bases remaining between them. The CDR3 is made up of 14 amino acids. The DNA for the CDR3 is TGTGCCAGCAGAACTACGCCAGTCACCGGGGAGCTGTTTTTT. This gives the protein CASRTTPVTGELFF.

This clonotype was seen at least ten times. CDR3 nucleotides: TGCGCCAGCAGCCAAGAAGGGGGGTTTAACTATGGCTACACCTTC. It yields the protein CASSQEGGFNYGYTF. The V gene is TRBV4-3, the J gene TRBJ1-2; a weak D match, TRBD1 (6 bases). CDR1 LGHNA and CDR2 YSLEER come from the germline V gene. Trimming shortened V by 0 bases and J by 1 base, and 9 bases separated the two germline ends. The CDR3 is 15 amino acids.

This clonotype was counted a few times. The genes are TRBV7-2 and TRBJ2-1, with D hard to call. Germline CDR1 SGHTA, CDR2 FQGNSA. This CDR3 is built from 13 residues. V dropped 5 bases and J dropped 8 bases, with 13 bases sitting between them. Here the CDR3 DNA reads TGTGCCAGCAGCCTTAGTACGAGCTATGAGCAGTTCTTC. Residues: CASSLSTSYEQFF.

V gene TRBV28 combines with J gene TRBJ1-2; TRBD1 is a possible D gene (5 bases). Germline V gene sequence: CDR1 MDHEN, CDR2 SYDVKM. V lost 5 bases and J 4 bases, leaving 20 bases between the germline ends. This CDR3 spans 16 amino acids. The CDR3 DNA sequence: TGTGCCAGCAGTAGGGGTAGGGACGGTGAAGGCTATGGCTACACCTTC. It is translated as CASSRGRDGEGYGYTF.

This clonotype was seen many times. J is TRBJ1-2 and V is TRBV29-1; D is possibly TRBD1 (5 bases). The V end lost 4 bases, the J end lost 1 base, and 7 bases lay between the germline ends. Per germline, CDR1 SQVTM and CDR2 ANQGSEA. The CDR3 is made up of 12 amino acids. CDR3 residues: CSVAGFNYGYTF. The CDR3, as DNA: TGCAGCGTTGCAGGGTTTAACTATGGCTACACCTTC.

This clonotype was detected many times. The chain is built from TRBV5-1 and TRBJ1-2; 9 positions agree with TRBD1. The J segment lost 8 bases and the V segment lost 4 bases, leaving 9 bases of the junction unmatched. From germline, CDR1 is SGHRS and CDR2 YFSETQ. The CDR3 is 14 amino acids. This CDR3 is CASSLGTGNNGYTF. The CDR3, as DNA: TGCGCCAGCAGCCTAGGGACAGGGAATAACGGCTACACCTTC. The full variable domain, its missing parts supplied by reference TRBV5-1 and TRBJ1-2, is KAGVTQTPRYLIKTRGQQVTLSCSPISGHRSVSWYQQTPGQGLQFLFEYFSETQRNKGNFPGRFSGRQFSNSRSEMNVSTLELGDSALYLCASSLGTGNNGYTFGSGTRLTVV.

The chain employs TRBV7-2 and TRBJ2-5; no firm D call. V lost 5 bases and J 1 base, leaving 11 bases between the germline ends. Germline V gives CDR1 SGHTA, CDR2 FQGNSA. The CDR3 spans 14 residues. The CDR3 sequence: CASSTARTQETQYF. For the CDR3, the DNA is TGTGCCAGCAGCACCGCTAGAACCCAAGAGACCCAGTACTTC.

This chain joins TRBV12-3 or TRBV12-4 and TRBJ2-3; no definite D call. The CDR3 is made up of 14 amino acids. Trimming removed 4 bases from V and 5 bases from J, with 13 bases in between. This CDR3 reads CASSYHPTLDTQYF. The CDR3 DNA sequence: TGTGCCAGCAGTTATCACCCGACCTTAGATACGCAGTATTTT.

This clonotype occurred many times. V gene TRBV7-2 combines with J gene TRBJ2-5; 7 nucleotides align to TRBD2. J gave up 4 bases and V 3 bases, and 5 bases lay outside the gene matches. The CDR3 loop spans 14 amino acids. The germline V gene has CDR1 SGHTA and CDR2 FQGNSA. This CDR3 reads CASSLGSGGETQYF. The DNA of the CDR3 is TGTGCCAGCAGCTTGGGCTCGGGGGGAGAGACCCAGTACTTC.

The rearrangement links TRBV10-2 to TRBJ2-2, with 8 bases that match TRBD1. The CDR3 loop spans 15 amino acids. Trimming at V came to 7 bases and at J to 5 bases, leaving 9 bases not matched to a gene. CDR1 WSHSY and CDR2 SAAADI come from the germline V gene. In nucleotides, the CDR3 is TGCGCCAGCACTTGGGGACAGGCGGGGACCGGGGAGCTGTTTTTT. Its protein product is CASTWGQAGTGELFF.

This clonotype was seen repeatedly, ten times or more. The chain joins TRBV20-1 to TRBJ2-1, with unresolved D. V shed 5 bases and J shed 5 bases, with 7 bases lying between them. Per germline, CDR1 DFQATT and CDR2 SNEGSKA (reference sequence). The CDR3 runs to 11 residues. Here the CDR3 reads CSAPDNNEQFF. Written as DNA, the CDR3 is TGCAGTGCTCCGGATAACAATGAGCAGTTCTTC.

The sample holds many counts of this clonotype. J is TRBJ2-7 and V is TRBV6-6, with TRBD1 matching over 9 bases. Germline assignment: CDR1 MNHNY and CDR2 SVGAGI (reference sequence). The CDR3 extends over 15 amino acids. The junction had 8 bases not matched to a gene; V was cut back by 2 bases and J by 6 bases. The chain's CDR3 is CASSYGDREGSEQYF. The DNA for the CDR3 is TGTGCCAGCAGTTACGGGGACAGGGAGGGTAGCGAGCAGTACTTC.

This clonotype was seen ten or more times. This chain uses TRBV18 with TRBJ2-4, with a weak D call TRBD1 (6 bases). The CDR3 length is 18 residues. CDR1 and CDR2 from the germline V gene are KGHSH and LQKENI. V lost 3 bases and J 0 bases, leaving 18 bases between the germline ends. CDR3 in amino acids: CASSPARDRPLAKNIQYF. The CDR3 DNA sequence: TGTGCCAGCTCACCCGCTCGCGACAGGCCCCTAGCCAAAAACATTCAGTACTTC.